The 13 T cell receptor beta chains below come from one sample, sequenced in a study of metastatic and nonmetastatic thyroid tumors. Thyroid surgery was performed in patients who had received no treatment beforehand. MiXCR reprocessed the PCR reads for TCRdb. This table holds approximately 17,000 clones, under 35% found once. Material for sequencing was tumor tissue. All receptors come from a female donor with papillary thyroid cancer or a benign thyroid nodule (not recorded which). Some clones in this sample may be carry-over from other donors' samples.

This chain links TRBV6-2 or TRBV6-3 with TRBJ2-7; D unresolved. Germline V gene sequence: CDR1 MNHEY, CDR2 SVGEGT. The ends were cut back, 2 bases at V and 7 bases at J, with 12 bases in the middle. This CDR3 region has 13 residues. The CDR3 DNA reads TGTGCCAGCAGTTACGATGGCAGAAGGGAGCAGTACTTC. Translated: CASSYDGRREQYF.

This chain connects TRBV20-1 to TRBJ2-2, with D possibly matching TRBD2 (6 bases). Germline V gene sequence: CDR1 DFQATT, CDR2 SNEGSKA (reference sequence). V lost 2 bases, J lost 4 bases, and 11 bases lay in between. This CDR3 comprises 14 residues. This CDR3 is CSARPTGVTGELFF. The CDR3 nucleotides are TGCAGTGCTAGACCGACGGGAGTCACCGGGGAGCTGTTTTTT.

This clone is medium-sized. The gene calls are TRBV6-5 and TRBJ1-2; perhaps TRBD1 as D (6 bases). V was pared by 0 bases and J by 5 bases, with 13 bases between. In germline, CDR1 is MNHEY, CDR2 SVGAGI. CDR3 length: 15 amino acids. The CDR3 loop reads CASSYSAGATYGYTF. CDR3 sequence (DNA): TGTGCCAGCAGTTACTCAGCGGGGGCCACATATGGCTACACCTTC.

At least ten counts were recorded for this clone. The rearrangement links TRBV18 to TRBJ1-1; no clear D. Germline V gene lookup returns CDR1 KGHSH and CDR2 LQKENI. The CDR3 runs 15 residues. Trimming shortened V by 2 bases and J by 0 bases, and 10 bases separated the two germline ends. The DNA of the CDR3 is TGTGCCAGCTCACCATTAGGTACTTTGAACACTGAAGCTTTCTTT. It is translated as CASSPLGTLNTEAFF.

The V and J genes are TRBV28 and TRBJ2-5; D may correspond to TRBD1 or TRBD2 (5 bases each). The CDR3 runs 14 residues. Trimming cost V 4 bases and J 0 bases, with 9 bases left between them. Germline CDR1 and CDR2: MDHEN and SYDVKM. The DNA of the CDR3 is TGTGCCAGCAGTTCGGGACGGAACCAAGAGACCCAGTACTTC. Protein sequence: CASSSGRNQETQYF.

V usage is TRBV7-2 and J usage is TRBJ2-7, with D tentatively TRBD1 (6 bases). The V gene lost 1 base and the J gene lost 2 bases, with 12 bases spanning the gap. Germline V CDR1 and CDR2: SGHTA, FQGNSA. CDR3 size: 15 residues. CDR3 bases: TGTGCCAGCAGCTTAGTCCGGGACAAAGCCTACGAGCAGTACTTC. Amino acid sequence: CASSLVRDKAYEQYF.

This clone was observed many times. The chain is built from TRBV24-1 and TRBJ2-1, with a weak D call TRBD2 (6 bases). Germline V lookup: CDR1 KGHDR, CDR2 SFDVKD. CDR3 size: 15 residues. Trimming stripped 4 bases from V and 5 bases from J, with 14 bases between. CDR3 sequence: CATSEQGRTNNEQFF. CDR3 in DNA: TGTGCCACCAGTGAACAAGGGAGGACCAACAATGAGCAGTTCTTC.

This clone was counted at least ten times. The chain couples TRBV7-8 to TRBJ2-3, with D perhaps TRBD1 or TRBD2 (6 bases each). Germline CDR1 SGHVS, CDR2 FQNEAQ. The CDR3 loop spans 17 amino acids. The V end lost 4 bases, the J end lost 0 bases, and 17 bases lay between the germline ends. The DNA for the CDR3 is TGTGCCAGCAGCTCTCGGGGGCTAGCAACTAGCACAGATACGCAGTATTTT. Translating gives CASSSRGLATSTDTQYF.

This clone was counted at least ten times. V and J are TRBV11-2 and TRBJ2-3; either TRBD1 or TRBD2 may fit D (5 bases each). V was trimmed by 3 bases and J by 0 bases, leaving 7 bases between them. The CDR3 totals 14 residues. CDR1 and CDR2 from the germline V gene are SGHAT and FQNNGV. The CDR3 loop is CASSFGDSTDTQYF. The CDR3 DNA sequence: TGTGCCAGCAGCTTTGGGGACAGCACAGATACGCAGTATTTT. The complete variable domain, with remaining parts taken from reference TRBV11-2 and TRBJ2-3, reads EAGVAQSPRYKIIEKRQSVAFWCNPISGHATLYWYQQILGQGPKLLIQFQNNGVVDDSQLPKDRFSAERLKGVDSTLKIQPAKLEDSAVYLCASSFGDSTDTQYFGPGTRLTVL.

This clone showed up just a few times. The rearrangement joins TRBV19 to TRBJ1-2; the D gene is possibly TRBD1 (5 bases). Germline CDR1 is LNHDA and CDR2 is SQIVND (reference sequence). The CDR3 extends over 15 amino acids. Between the trimmed V and J ends, which lost 5 bases and 3 bases, there was a span of 16 bases. CDR3 sequence reads: CASSFPGLVDYGYTF. The CDR3 DNA is TGTGCCAGTAGTTTCCCGGGACTGGTTGACTATGGCTACACCTTC.

The table lists this clone with a few counts. The gene calls are TRBV5-1 and TRBJ2-3; tentatively, D is TRBD2 (5 bases). The ends were cut back, 7 bases at V and 0 bases at J, with 18 bases in the middle. The germline V gene has CDR1 SGHRS and CDR2 YFSETQ. The CDR3 consists of 16 residues. CDR3 residues: CASSVGWRTSTDTQYF. The CDR3 nucleotides read TGCGCCAGCTCCGTCGGGTGGCGGACTAGCACAGATACGCAGTATTTT.

This clone was picked up many times. The chain has TRBV18 and TRBJ1-5; 7 nucleotides align to TRBD1. There are 15 residues in the CDR3. CDR1 is KGHSH, CDR2 LQKENI, per germline. V lost 6 bases to trimming and J lost 1 base; unmatched junction nucleotides: 6. The CDR3 here is CASSSGTASNQPQHF. The CDR3 DNA follows: TGTGCCAGCTCCTCCGGGACAGCCAGCAATCAGCCCCAGCATTTT.

The rearrangement uses TRBV5-1 and TRBJ2-3; 8 nucleotides align to TRBD2. In germline, CDR1 is SGHRS, CDR2 YFSETQ. The V gene end was trimmed by 0 bases and the J gene end by 0 bases; junction bases not matched to a gene: 9. There are 18 residues in the CDR3. The CDR3, as DNA: TGCGCCAGCAGCTTGGCCTCCGTTGGCGGGAGGAGCACAGATACGCAGTATTTT. This translates into CASSLASVGGRSTDTQYF.